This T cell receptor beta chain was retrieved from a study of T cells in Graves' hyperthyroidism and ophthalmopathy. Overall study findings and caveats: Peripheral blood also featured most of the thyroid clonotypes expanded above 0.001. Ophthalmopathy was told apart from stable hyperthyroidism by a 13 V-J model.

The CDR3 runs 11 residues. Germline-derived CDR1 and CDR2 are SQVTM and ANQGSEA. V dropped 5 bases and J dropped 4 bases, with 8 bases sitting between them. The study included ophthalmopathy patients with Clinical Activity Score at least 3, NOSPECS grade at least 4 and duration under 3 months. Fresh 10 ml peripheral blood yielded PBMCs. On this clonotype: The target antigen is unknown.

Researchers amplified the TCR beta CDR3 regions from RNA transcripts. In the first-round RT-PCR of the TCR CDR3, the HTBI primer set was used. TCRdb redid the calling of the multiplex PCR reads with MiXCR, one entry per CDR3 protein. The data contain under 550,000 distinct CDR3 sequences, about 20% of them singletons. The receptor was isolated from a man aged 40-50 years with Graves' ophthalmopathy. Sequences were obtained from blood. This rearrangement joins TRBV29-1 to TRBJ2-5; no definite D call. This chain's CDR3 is CSVSGGETQYF. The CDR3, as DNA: TGCAGCGTTTCCGGTGGAGAGACCCAGTACTTC. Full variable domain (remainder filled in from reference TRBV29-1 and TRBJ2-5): SAVISQKPSRDICQRGTSLTIQCQVDSQVTMMFWYRQQPGQSLTLIATANQGSEATYESGFVIDKFPISRPNLTFSTLTVSNMSPEDSSIYLCSVSGGETQYFGPGTRLLVL.